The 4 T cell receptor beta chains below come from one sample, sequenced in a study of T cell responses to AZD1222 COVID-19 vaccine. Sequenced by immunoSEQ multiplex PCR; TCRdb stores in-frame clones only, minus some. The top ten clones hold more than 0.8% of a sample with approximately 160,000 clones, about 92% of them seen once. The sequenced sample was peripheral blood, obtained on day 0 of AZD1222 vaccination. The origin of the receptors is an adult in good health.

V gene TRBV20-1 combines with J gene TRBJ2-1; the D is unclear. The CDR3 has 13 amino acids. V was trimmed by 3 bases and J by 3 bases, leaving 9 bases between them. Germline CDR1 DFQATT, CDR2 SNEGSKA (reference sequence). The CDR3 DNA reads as TGCAGTGCTAGTTTGGGGAACTACAATGAGCAGTTCTTC. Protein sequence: CSASLGNYNEQFF.

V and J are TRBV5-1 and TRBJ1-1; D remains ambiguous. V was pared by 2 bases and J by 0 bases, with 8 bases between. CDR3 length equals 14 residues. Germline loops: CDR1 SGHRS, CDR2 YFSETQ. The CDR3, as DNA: TGCGCCAGCAGCTTCTTAAAAGTGAACACTGAAGCTTTCTTT. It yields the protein CASSFLKVNTEAFF.

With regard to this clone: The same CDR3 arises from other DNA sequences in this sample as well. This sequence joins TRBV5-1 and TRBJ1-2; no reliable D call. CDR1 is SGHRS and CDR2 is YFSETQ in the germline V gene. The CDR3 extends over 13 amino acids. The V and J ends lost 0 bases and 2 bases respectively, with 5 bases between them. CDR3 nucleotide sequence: TGCGCCAGCAGCTTGGGCGAAAACTATGGCTACACCTTC. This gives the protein CASSLGENYGYTF.

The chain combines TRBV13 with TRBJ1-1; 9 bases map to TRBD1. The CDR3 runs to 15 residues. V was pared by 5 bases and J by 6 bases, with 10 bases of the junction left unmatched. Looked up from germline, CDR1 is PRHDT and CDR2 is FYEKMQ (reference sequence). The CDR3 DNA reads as TGTGCCAGCAGCGTCGATCCGGGACAGGGCGCTGAAGCTTTCTTT. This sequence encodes CASSVDPGQGAEAFF.